This note documents a single T cell receptor beta chain sequence. Its antigen is still unknown. No quality values exist for individual bases; no much larger clone is one base distant. This entry comes from a study of chemoradiotherapy in HPV16-positive cancers (dated by TCRdb to between 2021 and 2024). About the study as a whole: Functional T-cell assays on cells from a couple of HPV16-positive patients defined candidate HPV-specific T-cell clones and common TCR motifs. The study asked whether T-cell immunity against the HPV oncoproteins E6 and E7 changes during chemoradiotherapy and whether it affects survival. Next, the candidate HPV-specific TCRs and motifs were followed in TCR repertoires from 80 to 90 patients with HPV-related cancers. What the study reported, not specific to this receptor: In HPV16-positive patients, expansion of HPV-responsive T cells during chemoradiotherapy was associated with improved recurrence-free survival. Expansion of candidate HPV-specific clones and E7-related TCR motifs was observed in the tumor microenvironment during treatment, whereas no such expansion was observed for non-HPV-specific T cells. The functional definition of HPV-specific T cells was derived from only two HPV16-positive patients, and the survival association was reported for HPV16-positive patients.

Repertoires were sampled repeatedly over the course of chemoradiotherapy, so clonal expansion could be followed in the tumor microenvironment. The receptor library was made with the immunoSEQ multiplex PCR assay. Imported from immuneACCESS, the table was reduced by TCRdb to in-frame sequences with V and J called. These copies leave out some clones; in studies compared against another copy, an unresolved V gene accounts for under half, and the cause of the remainder is not known. The sample table records tens of thousands of clones; approximately 88% of these occur just once. The ten biggest clones cover roughly 5.5% of the sample. The CDR1 and CDR2 encoded by the germline V gene are SGHTA and FQGNSA. V is pared back by 1 base and J by 5 bases, with 6 bases lying between the germline termini. The CDR3 holds 13 amino acids from the cysteine to the phenylalanine. Only the CDR3 region is kept as DNA, spanning 39 bases read in frame from base 1.

This chain is built from TRBV7-2 and TRBJ1-5; too little of a D gene remains to name it. The TCR comes from a human donor with HPV-associated anogenital cancer. The sequences come from blood, collected from a patient who underwent chemoradiotherapy. The DNA sequence reads TGTGCCAGCAGCTTAGTTGCGGATCAGCCCCAGCATTTT. This sequence encodes CASSLVADQPQHF.